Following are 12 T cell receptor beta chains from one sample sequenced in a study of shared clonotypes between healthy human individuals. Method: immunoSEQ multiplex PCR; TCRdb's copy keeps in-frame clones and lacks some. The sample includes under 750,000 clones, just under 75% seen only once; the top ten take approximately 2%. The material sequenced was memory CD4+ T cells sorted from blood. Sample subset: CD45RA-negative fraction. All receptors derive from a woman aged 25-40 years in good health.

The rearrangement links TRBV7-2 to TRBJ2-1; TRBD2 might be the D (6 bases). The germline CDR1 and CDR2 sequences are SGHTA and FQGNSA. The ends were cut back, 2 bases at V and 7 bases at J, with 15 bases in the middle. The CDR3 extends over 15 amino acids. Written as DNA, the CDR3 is TGTGCCAGCAGCTTACGAAGGACTATCTCAAATGAGCAGTTCTTC. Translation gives CASSLRRTISNEQFF. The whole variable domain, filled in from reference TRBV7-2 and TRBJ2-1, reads GAGVSQSPSNKVTEKGKDVELRCDPISGHTALYWYRQSLGQGLEFLIYFQGNSAPDKSGLPSDRFSAERTGGSVSTLTIQRTQQEDSAVYLCASSLRRTISNEQFFGPGTRLTVL.

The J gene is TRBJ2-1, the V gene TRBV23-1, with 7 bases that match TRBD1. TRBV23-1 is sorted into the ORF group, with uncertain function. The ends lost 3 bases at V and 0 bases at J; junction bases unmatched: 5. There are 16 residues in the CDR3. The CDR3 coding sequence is TGCGCCAGCAGTCAGGCAGGGGGTAACTCCTACAATGAGCAGTTCTTC. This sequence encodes CASSQAGGNSYNEQFF.

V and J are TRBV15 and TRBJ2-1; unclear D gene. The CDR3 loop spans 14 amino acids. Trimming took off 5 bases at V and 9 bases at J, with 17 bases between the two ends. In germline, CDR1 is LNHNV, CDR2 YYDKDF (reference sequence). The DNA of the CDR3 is TGTGCCACCAGCTCTCCGGCAATAGTCGGTGAGCAGTTCTTC. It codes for CATSSPAIVGEQFF.

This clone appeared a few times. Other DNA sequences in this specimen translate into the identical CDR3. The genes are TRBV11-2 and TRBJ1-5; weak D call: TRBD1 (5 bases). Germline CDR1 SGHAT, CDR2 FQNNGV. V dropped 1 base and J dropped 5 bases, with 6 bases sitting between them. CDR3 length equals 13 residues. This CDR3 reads CASSLGGDQPQHF. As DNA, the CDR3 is TGTGCCAGCAGCTTAGGGGGCGATCAGCCCCAGCATTTT. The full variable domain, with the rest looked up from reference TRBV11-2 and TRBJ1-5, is EAGVAQSPRYKIIEKRQSVAFWCNPISGHATLYWYQQILGQGPKLLIQFQNNGVVDDSQLPKDRFSAERLKGVDSTLKIQPAKLEDSAVYLCASSLGGDQPQHFGDGTRLSIL.

The CDR3 DNA is TGCGCCAGCAGCGCTACTAGCACTTCAGATACGCAGTATTTT. Translation: CASSATSTSDTQYF. The chain has TRBV5-1 and TRBJ2-3, with a possible D match to TRBD2 (6 bases). The CDR3 runs 14 residues. Per the germline V gene, CDR1 is SGHRS and CDR2 is YFSETQ. Deletions cut 4 bases from V and 4 bases from J, with 13 bases between.

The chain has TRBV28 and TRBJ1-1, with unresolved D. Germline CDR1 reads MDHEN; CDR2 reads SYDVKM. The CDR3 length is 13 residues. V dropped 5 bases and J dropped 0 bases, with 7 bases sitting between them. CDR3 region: CASSPSVNTEAFF. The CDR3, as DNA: TGTGCCAGCAGTCCCTCAGTGAACACTGAAGCTTTCTTT.

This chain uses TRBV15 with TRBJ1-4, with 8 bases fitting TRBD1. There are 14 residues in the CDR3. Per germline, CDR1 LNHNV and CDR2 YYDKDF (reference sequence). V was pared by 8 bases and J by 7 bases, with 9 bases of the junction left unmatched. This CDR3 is CATAKIDRGEKLFF. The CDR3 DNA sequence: TGTGCCACCGCCAAAATAGACAGGGGTGAAAAACTGTTTTTT.

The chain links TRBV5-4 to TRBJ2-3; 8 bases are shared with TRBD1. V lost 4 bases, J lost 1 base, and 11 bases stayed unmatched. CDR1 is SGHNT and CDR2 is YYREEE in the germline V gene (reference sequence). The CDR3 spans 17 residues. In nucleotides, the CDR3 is TGTGCCAGCAGCCTGCTACAGGGGGTGATCGGCACAGATACGCAGTATTTT. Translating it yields CASSLLQGVIGTDTQYF.

CDR3 sequence reads: CASSIGDASRNQPQHF. The CDR3, as DNA: TGTGCCAGTAGTATAGGGGACGCGAGTCGCAATCAGCCCCAGCATTTT. The rearrangement joins TRBV19 to TRBJ1-5; D is possibly TRBD1 (5 bases). Germline CDR1 LNHDA, CDR2 SQIVND (reference sequence). V was pared by 1 base and J by 2 bases, with 12 bases between. This CDR3 region has 16 residues.

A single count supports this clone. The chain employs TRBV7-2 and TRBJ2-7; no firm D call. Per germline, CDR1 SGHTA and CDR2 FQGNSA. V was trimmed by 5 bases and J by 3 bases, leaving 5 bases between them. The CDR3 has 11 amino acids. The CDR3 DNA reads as TGTGCCAGCAGCCAATACTACGAGCAGTACTTC. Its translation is CASSQYYEQYF.

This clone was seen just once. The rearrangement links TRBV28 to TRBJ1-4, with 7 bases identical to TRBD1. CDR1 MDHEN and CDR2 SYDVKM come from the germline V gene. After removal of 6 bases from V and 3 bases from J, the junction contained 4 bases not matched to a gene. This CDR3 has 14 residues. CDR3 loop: CASSNGQANEKLFF. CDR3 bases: TGTGCCAGCAGCAACGGACAGGCTAATGAAAAACTGTTTTTT.

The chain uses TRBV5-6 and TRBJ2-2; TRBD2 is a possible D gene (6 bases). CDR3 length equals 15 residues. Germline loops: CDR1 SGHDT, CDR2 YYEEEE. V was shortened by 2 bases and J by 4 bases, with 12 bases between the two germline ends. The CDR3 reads CASSFGAGVTGELFF. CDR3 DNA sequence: TGTGCCAGCAGCTTCGGAGCGGGTGTCACCGGGGAGCTGTTTTTT. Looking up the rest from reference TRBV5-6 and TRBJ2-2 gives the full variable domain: DAGVTQSPTHLIKTRGQQVTLRCSPKSGHDTVSWYQQALGQGPQFIFQYYEEEERQRGNFPDRFSGHQFPNYSSELNVNALLLGDSALYLCASSFGAGVTGELFFGEGSRLTVL.